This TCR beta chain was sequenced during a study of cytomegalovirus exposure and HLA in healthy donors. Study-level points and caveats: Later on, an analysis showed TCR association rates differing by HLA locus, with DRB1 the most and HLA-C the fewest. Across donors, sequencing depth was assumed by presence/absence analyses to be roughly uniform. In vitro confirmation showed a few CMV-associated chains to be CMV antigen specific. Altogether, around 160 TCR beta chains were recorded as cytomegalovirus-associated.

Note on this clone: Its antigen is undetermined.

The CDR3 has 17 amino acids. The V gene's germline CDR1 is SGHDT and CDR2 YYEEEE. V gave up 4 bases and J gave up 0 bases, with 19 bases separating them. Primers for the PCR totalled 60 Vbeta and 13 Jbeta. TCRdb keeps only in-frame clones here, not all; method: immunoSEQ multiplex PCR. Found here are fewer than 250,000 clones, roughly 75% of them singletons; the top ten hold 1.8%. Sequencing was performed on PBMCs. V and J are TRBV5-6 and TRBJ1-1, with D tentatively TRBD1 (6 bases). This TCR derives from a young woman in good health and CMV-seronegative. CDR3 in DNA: TGTGCCAGCAGCCGGAGACTACAGGGAGATATGAACACTGAAGCTTTCTTT. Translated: CASSRRLQGDMNTEAFF. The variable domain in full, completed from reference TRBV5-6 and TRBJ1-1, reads DAGVTQSPTHLIKTRGQQVTLRCSPKSGHDTVSWYQQALGQGPQFIFQYYEEEERQRGNFPDRFSGHQFPNYSSELNVNALLLGDSALYLCASSRRLQGDMNTEAFFGQGTRLTVV.